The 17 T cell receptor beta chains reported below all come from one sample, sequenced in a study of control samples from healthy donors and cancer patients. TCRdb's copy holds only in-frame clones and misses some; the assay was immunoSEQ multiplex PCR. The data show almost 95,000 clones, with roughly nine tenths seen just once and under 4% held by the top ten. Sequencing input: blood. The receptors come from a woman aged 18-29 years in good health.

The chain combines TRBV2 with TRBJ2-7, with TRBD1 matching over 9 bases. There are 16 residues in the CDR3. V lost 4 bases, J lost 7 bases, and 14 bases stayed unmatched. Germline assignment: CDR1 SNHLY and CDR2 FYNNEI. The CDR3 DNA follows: TGTGCCAGCAGTGGGGTAGGGGGACAGGGTCTAAGAGAGCAGTACTTC. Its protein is CASSGVGGQGLREQYF.

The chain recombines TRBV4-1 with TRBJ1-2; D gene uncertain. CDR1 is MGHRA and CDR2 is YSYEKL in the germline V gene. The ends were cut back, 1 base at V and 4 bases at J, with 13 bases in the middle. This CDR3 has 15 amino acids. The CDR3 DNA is TGCGCCAGCAGCCAAGGTGGCCCGGACCCCTATGGCTACACCTTC. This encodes CASSQGGPDPYGYTF.

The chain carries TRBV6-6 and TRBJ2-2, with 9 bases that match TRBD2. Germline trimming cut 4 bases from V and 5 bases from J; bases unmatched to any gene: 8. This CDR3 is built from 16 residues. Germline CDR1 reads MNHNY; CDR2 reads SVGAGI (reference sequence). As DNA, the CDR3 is TGTGCCAGCAGTTTCCGTGGTAGCGGGGGAACCGGGGAGCTGTTTTTT. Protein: CASSFRGSGGTGELFF.

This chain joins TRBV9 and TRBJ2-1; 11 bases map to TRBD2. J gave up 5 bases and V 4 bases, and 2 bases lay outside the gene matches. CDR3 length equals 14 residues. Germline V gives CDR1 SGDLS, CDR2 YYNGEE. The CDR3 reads CASSQTSGDNEQFF. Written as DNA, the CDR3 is TGTGCCAGCAGCCAGACTAGCGGGGACAATGAGCAGTTCTTC.

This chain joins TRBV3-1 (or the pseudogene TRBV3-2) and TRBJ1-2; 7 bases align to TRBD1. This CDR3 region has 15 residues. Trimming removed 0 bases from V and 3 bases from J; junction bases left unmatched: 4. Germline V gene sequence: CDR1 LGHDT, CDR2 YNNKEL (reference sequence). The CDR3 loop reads CASSQDFTGDYGYTF. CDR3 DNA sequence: TGTGCCAGCAGCCAAGATTTTACAGGGGACTATGGCTACACCTTC.

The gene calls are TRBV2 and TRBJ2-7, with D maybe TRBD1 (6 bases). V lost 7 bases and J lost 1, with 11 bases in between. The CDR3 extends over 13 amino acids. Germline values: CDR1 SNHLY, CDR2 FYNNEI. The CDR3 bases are TGTGCCAGCACCAGGGACACATCCTACGAGCAGTACTTC. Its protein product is CASTRDTSYEQYF.

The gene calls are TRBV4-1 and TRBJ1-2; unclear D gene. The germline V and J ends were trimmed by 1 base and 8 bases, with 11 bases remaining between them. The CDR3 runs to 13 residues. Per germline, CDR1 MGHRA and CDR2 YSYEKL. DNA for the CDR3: TGCGCCAGCAGCCAAGCTTCGGCTATGGGCTACACCTTC. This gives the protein CASSQASAMGYTF.

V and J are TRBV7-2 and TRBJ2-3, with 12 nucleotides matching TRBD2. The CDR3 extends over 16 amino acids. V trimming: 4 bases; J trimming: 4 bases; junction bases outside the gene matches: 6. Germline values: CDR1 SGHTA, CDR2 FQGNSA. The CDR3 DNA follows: TGTGCCAGCAGCTACGCTCTAGCGGGGGGGGCAGATACGCAGTATTTT. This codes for CASSYALAGGADTQYF.

CDR3 loop: CASSFQALMNTEAFF. The CDR3 nucleotides are TGTGCCAGCAGCTTTCAGGCCCTAATGAACACTGAAGCTTTCTTT. The gene calls are TRBV5-5 and TRBJ1-1; D gene unclear. The germline V and J ends were trimmed by 2 bases and 0 bases, with 11 bases remaining between them. CDR3 size: 15 residues. The germline gives CDR1 SGHKS, CDR2 YYEKEE (reference sequence).

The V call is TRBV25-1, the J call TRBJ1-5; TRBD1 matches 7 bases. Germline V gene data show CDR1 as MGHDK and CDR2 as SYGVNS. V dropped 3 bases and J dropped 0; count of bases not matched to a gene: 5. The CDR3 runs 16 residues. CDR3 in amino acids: CASSDRDSYSNQPQHF. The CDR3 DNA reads TGTGCCAGCAGTGACCGGGACAGCTATAGCAATCAGCCCCAGCATTTT.

In DNA form, the CDR3 reads TGCGCCAGCAGTTTGCAGGAGGGGACAGATACGCAGTATTTT. This codes for CASSLQEGTDTQYF. The chain combines TRBV5-1 with TRBJ2-3, with a possible D match to TRBD2 (6 bases). The V gene's germline CDR1 is SGHRS and CDR2 YFSETQ. Trimming pared 5 bases from V and 3 bases from J, leaving 13 bases between. The CDR3 consists of 14 residues.

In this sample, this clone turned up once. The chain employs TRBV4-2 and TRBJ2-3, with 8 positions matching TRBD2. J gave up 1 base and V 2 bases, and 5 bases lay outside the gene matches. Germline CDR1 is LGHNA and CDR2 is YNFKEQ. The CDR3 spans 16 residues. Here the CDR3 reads CASSQRSGGGTDTQYF. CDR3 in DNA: TGTGCCAGCAGCCAACGGTCGGGGGGGGGCACAGATACGCAGTATTTT.

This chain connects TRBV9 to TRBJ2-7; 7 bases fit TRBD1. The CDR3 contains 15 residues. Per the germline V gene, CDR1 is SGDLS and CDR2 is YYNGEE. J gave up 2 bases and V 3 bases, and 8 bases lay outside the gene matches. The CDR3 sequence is CASSGRDSSPYEQYF. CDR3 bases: TGTGCCAGCAGCGGACGGGACAGTAGCCCCTACGAGCAGTACTTC.

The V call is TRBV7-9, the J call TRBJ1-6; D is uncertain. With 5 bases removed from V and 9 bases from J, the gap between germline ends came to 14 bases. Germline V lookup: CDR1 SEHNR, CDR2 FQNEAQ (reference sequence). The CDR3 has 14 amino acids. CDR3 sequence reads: CASSPREHRSPLHF. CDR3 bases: TGTGCCAGCAGCCCCCGCGAGCACCGTTCACCCCTCCACTTT.

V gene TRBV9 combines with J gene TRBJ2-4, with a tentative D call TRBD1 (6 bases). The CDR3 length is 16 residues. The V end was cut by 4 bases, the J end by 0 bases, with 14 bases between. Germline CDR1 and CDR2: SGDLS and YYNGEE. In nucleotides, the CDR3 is TGTGCCAGCAGCCCTCGACAGGAGCTAGCCAAAAACATTCAGTACTTC. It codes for CASSPRQELAKNIQYF. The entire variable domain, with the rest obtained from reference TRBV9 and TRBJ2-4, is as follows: DSGVTQTPKHLITATGQRVTLRCSPRSGDLSVYWYQQSLDQGLQFLIQYYNGEERAKGNILERFSAQQFPDLHSELNLSSLELGDSALYFCASSPRQELAKNIQYFGAGTRLSVL.

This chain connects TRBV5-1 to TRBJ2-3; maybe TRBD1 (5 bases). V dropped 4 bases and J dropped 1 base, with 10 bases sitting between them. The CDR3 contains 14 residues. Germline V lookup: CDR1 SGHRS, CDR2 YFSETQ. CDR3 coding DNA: TGCGCCAGCAGCCCGGTAGGGGGCACAGATACGCAGTATTTT. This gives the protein CASSPVGGTDTQYF. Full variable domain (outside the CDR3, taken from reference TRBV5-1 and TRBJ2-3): KAGVTQTPRYLIKTRGQQVTLSCSPISGHRSVSWYQQTPGQGLQFLFEYFSETQRNKGNFPGRFSGRQFSNSRSEMNVSTLELGDSALYLCASSPVGGTDTQYFGPGTRLTVL.

The CDR3 sequence: CASSLQGGNTEAFF. CDR3 nucleotide sequence: TGTGCCAGCAGCTTACAGGGGGGAAACACTGAAGCTTTCTTT. This chain links TRBV11-1 with TRBJ1-1; 7 bases match TRBD1. CDR1 is SGHAT, CDR2 FQDESV, per germline (reference sequence). V was clipped by 2 bases and J by 2 bases; unmatched bases: 2. This CDR3 has 14 amino acids.